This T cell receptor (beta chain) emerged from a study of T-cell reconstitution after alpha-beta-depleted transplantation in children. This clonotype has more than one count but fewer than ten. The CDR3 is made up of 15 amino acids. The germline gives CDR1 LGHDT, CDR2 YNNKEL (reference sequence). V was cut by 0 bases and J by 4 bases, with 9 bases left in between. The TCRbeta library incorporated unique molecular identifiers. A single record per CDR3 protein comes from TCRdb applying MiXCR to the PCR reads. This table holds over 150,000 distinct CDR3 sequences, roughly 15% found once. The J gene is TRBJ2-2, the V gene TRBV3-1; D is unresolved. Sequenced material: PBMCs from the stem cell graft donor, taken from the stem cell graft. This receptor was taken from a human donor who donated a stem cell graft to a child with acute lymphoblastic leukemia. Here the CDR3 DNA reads TGTGCCAGCAGCCAAGATCTGACCTCCACCGGGGAGCTGTTTTTT. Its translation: CASSQDLTSTGELFF.